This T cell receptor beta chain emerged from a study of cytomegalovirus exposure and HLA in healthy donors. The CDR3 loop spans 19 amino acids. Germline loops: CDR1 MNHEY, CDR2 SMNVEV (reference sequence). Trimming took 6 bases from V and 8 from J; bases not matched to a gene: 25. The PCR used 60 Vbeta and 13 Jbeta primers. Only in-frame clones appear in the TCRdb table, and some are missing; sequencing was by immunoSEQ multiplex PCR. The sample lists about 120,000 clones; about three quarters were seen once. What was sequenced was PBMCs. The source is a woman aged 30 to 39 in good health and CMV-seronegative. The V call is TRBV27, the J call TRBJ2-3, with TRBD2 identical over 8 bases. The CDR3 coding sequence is TGTGCCAGCAGCCTATCCTCTCCTTTTGCGGGAGGCCCGCAGGGTACGCAGTATTTT. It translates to CASSLSSPFAGGPQGTQYF.